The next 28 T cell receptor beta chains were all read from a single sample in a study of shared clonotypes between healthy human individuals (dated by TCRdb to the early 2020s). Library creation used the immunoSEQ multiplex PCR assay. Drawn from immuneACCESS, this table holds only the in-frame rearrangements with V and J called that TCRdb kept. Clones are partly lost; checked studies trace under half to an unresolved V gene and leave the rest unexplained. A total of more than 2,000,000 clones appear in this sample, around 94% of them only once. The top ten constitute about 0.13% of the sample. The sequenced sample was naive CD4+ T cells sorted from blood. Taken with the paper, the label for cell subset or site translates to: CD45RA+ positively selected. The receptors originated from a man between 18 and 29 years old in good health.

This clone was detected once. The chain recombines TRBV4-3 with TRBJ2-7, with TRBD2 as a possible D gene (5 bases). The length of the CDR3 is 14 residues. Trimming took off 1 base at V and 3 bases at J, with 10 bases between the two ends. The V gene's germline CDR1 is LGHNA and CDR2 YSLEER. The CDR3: CASSQGPEGYEQYF. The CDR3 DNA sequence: TGCGCCAGCAGCCAAGGACCAGAGGGCTACGAGCAGTACTTC.

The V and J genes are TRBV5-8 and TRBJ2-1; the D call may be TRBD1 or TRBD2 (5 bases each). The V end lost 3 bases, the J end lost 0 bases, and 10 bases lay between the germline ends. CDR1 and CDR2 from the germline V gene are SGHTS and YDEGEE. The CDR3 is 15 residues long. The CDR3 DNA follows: TGTGCCAGCAGCTCCGAGGGGAGCTCCTACAATGAGCAGTTCTTC. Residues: CASSSEGSSYNEQFF. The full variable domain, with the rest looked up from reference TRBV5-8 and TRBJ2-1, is EAGVTQSPTHLIKTRGQQATLRCSPISGHTSVYWYQQALGLGLQFLLWYDEGEERNRGNFPPRFSGRQFPNYSSELNVNALELEDSALYLCASSSEGSSYNEQFFGPGTRLTVL.

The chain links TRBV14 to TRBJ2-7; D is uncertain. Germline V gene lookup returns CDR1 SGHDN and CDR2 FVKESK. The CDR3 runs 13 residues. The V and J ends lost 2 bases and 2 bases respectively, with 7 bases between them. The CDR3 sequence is CASSQTAPYEQYF. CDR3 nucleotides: TGTGCCAGCAGCCAAACCGCCCCCTACGAGCAGTACTTC.

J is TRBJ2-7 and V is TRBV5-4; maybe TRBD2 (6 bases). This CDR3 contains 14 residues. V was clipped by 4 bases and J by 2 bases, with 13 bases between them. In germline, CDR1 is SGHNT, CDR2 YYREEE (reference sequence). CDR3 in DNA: TGTGCCAGCAGCCTTTCAGGGACTGCCTACGAGCAGTACTTC. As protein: CASSLSGTAYEQYF.

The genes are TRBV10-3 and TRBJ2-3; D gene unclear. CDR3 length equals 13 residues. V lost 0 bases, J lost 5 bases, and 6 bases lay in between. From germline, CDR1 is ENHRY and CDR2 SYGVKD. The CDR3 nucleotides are TGTGCCATCAGTGAGTCGAATCTAGATACGCAGTATTTT. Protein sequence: CAISESNLDTQYF.

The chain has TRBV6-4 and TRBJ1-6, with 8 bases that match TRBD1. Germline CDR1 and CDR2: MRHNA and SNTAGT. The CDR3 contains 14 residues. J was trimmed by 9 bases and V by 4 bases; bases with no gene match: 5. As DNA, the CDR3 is TGTGCCAGCAGTGTAGGGACAGGCGGTTCACCCCTCCACTTT. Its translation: CASSVGTGGSPLHF.

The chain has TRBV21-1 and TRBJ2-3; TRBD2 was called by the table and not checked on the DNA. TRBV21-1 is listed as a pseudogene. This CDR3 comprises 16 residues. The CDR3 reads CASSNRGLAASDTQYF. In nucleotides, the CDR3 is TGTGCCAGCAGCAATAGGGGACTAGCGGCGTCAGATACGCAGTATTTT.

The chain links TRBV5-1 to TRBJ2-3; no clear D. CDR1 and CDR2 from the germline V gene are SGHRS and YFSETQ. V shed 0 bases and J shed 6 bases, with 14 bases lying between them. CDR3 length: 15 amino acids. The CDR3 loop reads CASSLAYSHGDTQYF. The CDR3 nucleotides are TGCGCCAGCAGCTTGGCCTACAGCCACGGGGATACGCAGTATTTT. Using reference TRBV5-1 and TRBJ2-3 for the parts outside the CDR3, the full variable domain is KAGVTQTPRYLIKTRGQQVTLSCSPISGHRSVSWYQQTPGQGLQFLFEYFSETQRNKGNFPGRFSGRQFSNSRSEMNVSTLELGDSALYLCASSLAYSHGDTQYFGPGTRLTVL.

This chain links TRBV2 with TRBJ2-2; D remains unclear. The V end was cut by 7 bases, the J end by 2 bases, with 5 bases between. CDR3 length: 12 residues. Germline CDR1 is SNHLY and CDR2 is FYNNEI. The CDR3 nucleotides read TGTGCCAGCACCCAAAACACCGGGGAGCTGTTTTTT. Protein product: CASTQNTGELFF.

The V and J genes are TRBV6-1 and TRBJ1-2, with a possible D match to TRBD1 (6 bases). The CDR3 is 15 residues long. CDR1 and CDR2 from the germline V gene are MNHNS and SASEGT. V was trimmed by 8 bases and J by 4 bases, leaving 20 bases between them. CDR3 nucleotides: TGTGCCAGCTTCCCCCGGGGGCCCGATGCCTATGGCTACACCTTC. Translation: CASFPRGPDAYGYTF.

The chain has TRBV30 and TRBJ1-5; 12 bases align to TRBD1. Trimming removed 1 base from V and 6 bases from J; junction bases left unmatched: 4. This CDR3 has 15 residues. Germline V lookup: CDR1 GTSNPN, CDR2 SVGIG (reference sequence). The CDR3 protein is CAWSGGQGAGQPQHF. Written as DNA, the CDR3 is TGTGCCTGGAGTGGGGGACAGGGGGCCGGTCAGCCCCAGCATTTT.

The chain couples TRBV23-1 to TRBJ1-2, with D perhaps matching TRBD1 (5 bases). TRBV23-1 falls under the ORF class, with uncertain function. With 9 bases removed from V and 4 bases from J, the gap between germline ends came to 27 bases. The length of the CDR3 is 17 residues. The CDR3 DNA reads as TGCGCCAGTCTGACATGGGCAGGGTGTTTTCGAATCTATGGCTACACCTTC. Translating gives CASLTWAGCFRIYGYTF.

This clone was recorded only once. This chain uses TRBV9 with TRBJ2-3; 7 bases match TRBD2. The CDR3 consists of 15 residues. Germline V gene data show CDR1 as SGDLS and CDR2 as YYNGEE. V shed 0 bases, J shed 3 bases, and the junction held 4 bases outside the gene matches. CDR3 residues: CASSVVGEGTDTQYF. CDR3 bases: TGTGCCAGCAGCGTAGTGGGGGAGGGGACAGATACGCAGTATTTT.

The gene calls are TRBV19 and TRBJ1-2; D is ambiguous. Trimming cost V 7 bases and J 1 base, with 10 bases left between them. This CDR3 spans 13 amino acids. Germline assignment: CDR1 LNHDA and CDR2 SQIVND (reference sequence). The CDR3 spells CASTYRLNYGYTF. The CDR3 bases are TGTGCCAGTACCTACAGACTTAACTATGGCTACACCTTC.

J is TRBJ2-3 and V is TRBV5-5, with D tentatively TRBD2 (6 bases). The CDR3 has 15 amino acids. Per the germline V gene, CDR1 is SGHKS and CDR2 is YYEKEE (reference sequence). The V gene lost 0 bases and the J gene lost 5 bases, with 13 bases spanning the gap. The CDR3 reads CASSLAGRSVDTQYF. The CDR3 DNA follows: TGTGCCAGCAGCTTGGCGGGGAGGTCTGTAGATACGCAGTATTTT.

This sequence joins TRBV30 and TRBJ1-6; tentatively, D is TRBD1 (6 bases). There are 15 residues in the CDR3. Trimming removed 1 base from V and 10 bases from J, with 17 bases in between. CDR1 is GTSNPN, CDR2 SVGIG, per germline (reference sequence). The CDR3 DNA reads TGTGCCTGGAGTGGTCGAACAGGGTACCGATCACCCCTCCACTTT. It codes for CAWSGRTGYRSPLHF.

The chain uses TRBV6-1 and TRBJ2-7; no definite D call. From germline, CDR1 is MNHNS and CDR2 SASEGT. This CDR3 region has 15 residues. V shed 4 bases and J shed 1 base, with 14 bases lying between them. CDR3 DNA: TGTGCCAGCAGTGGGCCGGTGGGTGGTTCCTACGAGCAGTACTTC. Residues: CASSGPVGGSYEQYF.

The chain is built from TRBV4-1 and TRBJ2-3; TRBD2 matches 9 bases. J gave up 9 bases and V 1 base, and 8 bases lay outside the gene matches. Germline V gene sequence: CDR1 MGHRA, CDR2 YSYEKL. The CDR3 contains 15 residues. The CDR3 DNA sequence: TGCGCCAGCAGCCAAGGAGGGACTAGCATTTCGACGCAGTATTTT. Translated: CASSQGGTSISTQYF.

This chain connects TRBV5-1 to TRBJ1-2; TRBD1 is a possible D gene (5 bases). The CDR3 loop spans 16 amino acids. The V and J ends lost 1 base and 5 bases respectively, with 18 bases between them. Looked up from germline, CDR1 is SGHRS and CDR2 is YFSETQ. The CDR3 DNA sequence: TGCGCCAGCAGCTTGCCCCTGGGAGGGGAAGGTTATGGCTACACCTTC. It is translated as CASSLPLGGEGYGYTF.

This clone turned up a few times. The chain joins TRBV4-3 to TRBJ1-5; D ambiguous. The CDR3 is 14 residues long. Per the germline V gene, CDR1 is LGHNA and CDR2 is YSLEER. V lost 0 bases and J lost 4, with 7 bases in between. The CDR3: CASSQDAQNQPQHF. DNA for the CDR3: TGCGCCAGCAGCCAAGATGCCCAGAATCAGCCCCAGCATTTT.

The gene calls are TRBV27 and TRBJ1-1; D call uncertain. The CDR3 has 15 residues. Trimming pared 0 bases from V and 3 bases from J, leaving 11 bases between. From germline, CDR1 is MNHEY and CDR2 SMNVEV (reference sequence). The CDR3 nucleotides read TGTGCCAGCAGTTTATCGACACCTCGGCACACTGAAGCTTTCTTT. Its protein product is CASSLSTPRHTEAFF.

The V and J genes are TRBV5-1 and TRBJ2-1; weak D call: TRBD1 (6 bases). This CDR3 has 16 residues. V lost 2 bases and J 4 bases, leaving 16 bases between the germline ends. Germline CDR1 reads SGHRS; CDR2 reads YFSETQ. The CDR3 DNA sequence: TGCGCCAGCAGCTTAGGCCACGGGACAACATACAATGAGCAGTTCTTC. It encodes CASSLGHGTTYNEQFF.

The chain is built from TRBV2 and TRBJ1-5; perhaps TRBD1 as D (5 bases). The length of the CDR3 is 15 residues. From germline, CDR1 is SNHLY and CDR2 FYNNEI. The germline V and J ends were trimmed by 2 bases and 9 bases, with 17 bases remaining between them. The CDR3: CASSEMGGALGPQHF. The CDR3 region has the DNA TGTGCCAGCAGTGAAATGGGGGGAGCTTTGGGGCCCCAGCATTTT.

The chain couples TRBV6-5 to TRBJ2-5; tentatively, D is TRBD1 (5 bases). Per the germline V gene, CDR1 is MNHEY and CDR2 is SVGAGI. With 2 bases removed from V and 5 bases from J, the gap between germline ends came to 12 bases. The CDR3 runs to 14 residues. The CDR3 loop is CASSYRPGWETQYF. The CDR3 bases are TGTGCCAGCAGTTACCGTCCAGGGTGGGAGACCCAGTACTTC.

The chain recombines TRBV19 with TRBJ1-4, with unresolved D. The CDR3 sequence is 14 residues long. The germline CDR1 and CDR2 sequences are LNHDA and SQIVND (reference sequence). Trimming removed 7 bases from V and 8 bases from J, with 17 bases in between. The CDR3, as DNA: TGTGCCAGTAAATCATACGGCGCACGGGAAAAACTGTTTTTT. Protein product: CASKSYGAREKLFF. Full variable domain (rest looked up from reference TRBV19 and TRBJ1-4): DGGITQSPKYLFRKEGQNVTLSCEQNLNHDAMYWYRQDPGQGLRLIYYSQIVNDFQKGDIAEGYSVSREKKESFPLTVTSAQKNPTAFYLCASKSYGAREKLFFGSGTQLSVL.

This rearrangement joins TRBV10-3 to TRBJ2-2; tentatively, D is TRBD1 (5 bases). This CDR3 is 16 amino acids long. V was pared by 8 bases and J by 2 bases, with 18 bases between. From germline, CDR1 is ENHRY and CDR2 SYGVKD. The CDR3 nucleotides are TGTGCCATCGGACGCTCCGGGCAGGGAAACACCGGGGAGCTGTTTTTT. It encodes CAIGRSGQGNTGELFF.

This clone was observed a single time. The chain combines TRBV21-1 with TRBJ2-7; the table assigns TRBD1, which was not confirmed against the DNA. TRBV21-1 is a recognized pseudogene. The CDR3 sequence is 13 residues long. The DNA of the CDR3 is TGTGCCAGCAGCAAGGGGCAGGAATACGAGCAGTACTTC. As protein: CASSKGQEYEQYF.

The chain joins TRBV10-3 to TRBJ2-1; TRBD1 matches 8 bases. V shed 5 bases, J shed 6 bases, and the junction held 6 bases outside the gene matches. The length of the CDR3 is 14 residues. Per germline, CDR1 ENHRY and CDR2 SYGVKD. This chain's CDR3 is CAISQQGESNEQFF. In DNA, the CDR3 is TGTGCCATCAGTCAACAGGGGGAATCCAATGAGCAGTTCTTC.